These 30 T cell receptor beta chains originate from one sample sequenced in a study of cytomegalovirus exposure and HLA in healthy donors. The primer mix had 60 Vbeta and 13 Jbeta primers. Using immunoSEQ multiplex PCR, the repertoire was profiled, and TCRdb retains in-frame clones only, with some absent. The sample yields about 130,000 clones, about four fifths seen once. Input material: PBMCs. These receptor sequences come from a woman aged 35 to 49 in good health and CMV-seropositive.

This clone showed up just once. The gene calls are TRBV6-5 and TRBJ2-2; 7 bases map to TRBD1. J gave up 3 bases and V 6 bases, and 4 bases lay outside the gene matches. In germline, CDR1 is MNHEY, CDR2 SVGAGI. This CDR3 has 14 amino acids. The CDR3 spells CASSTGQYTGELFF. The CDR3 DNA reads as TGTGCCAGCAGCACGGGACAGTACACCGGGGAGCTGTTTTTT.

In this sample, this clone turned up a few times. V gene TRBV5-4 combines with J gene TRBJ1-2, with 7 bases lining up with TRBD1. This CDR3 is built from 14 residues. V gave up 3 bases and J gave up 5 bases; unmatched junction bases: 7. The germline gives CDR1 SGHNT, CDR2 YYREEE (reference sequence). CDR3 nucleotide sequence: TGTGCCAGCAGCTCCGACGACAGGGCGTATGGCTACACCTTC. Amino acid sequence: CASSSDDRAYGYTF.

The J gene is TRBJ1-4, the V gene TRBV7-9; D remains unclear. The CDR3 is 14 amino acids. Trimming took off 5 bases at V and 0 bases at J, with 7 bases between the two ends. Germline CDR1 is SEHNR and CDR2 is FQNEAQ (reference sequence). The CDR3 reads CASSRDSTNEKLFF. The CDR3 DNA follows: TGTGCCAGCAGCCGTGACTCAACTAATGAAAAACTGTTTTTT. The variable domain in full, with the rest retrieved from reference TRBV7-9 and TRBJ1-4, is DTGVSQNPRHKITKRGQNVTFRCDPISEHNRLYWYRQTLGQGPEFLTYFQNEAQLEKSRLLSDRFSAERPKGSFSTLEIQRTEQGDSAMYLCASSRDSTNEKLFFGSGTQLSVL.

The chain uses TRBV18 and TRBJ2-7, with 10 bases lining up with TRBD2. The CDR3 covers 16 residues. Germline CDR1 reads KGHSH; CDR2 reads LQKENI. V lost 2 bases to trimming and J lost 5 bases; unmatched junction nucleotides: 9. CDR3 nucleotide sequence: TGTGCCAGCTCACCAAGTCCTAGCGGGAGTCGTGACGAGCAGTACTTC. Protein: CASSPSPSGSRDEQYF.

The chain carries TRBV14 and TRBJ2-7; maybe TRBD1 (6 bases). This CDR3 has 13 residues. Germline CDR1 reads SGHDN; CDR2 reads FVKESK. V was clipped by 8 bases and J by 4 bases, with 15 bases between them. The CDR3 DNA follows: TGTGCCAGCGGGGTCAGGGGATCATACGAGCAGTACTTC. Translated: CASGVRGSYEQYF.

This clone is a singleton in its sample. The genes are TRBV4-3 and TRBJ2-7; D is unclear. Trimming stripped 0 bases from V and 0 bases from J, with 3 bases between. Germline assignment: CDR1 LGHNA and CDR2 YSLEER. This CDR3 is built from 13 residues. CDR3 sequence reads: CASSQDLSYEQYF. The CDR3 DNA is TGCGCCAGCAGCCAAGATCTCTCCTACGAGCAGTACTTC.

The chain carries TRBV20-1 and TRBJ2-4, with D perhaps TRBD2 (5 bases). The length of the CDR3 is 11 residues. Germline V gives CDR1 DFQATT, CDR2 SNEGSKA (reference sequence). The CDR3 nucleotides read TGCAACATCCCGGACGGGGACATTCAGTACTTC. Amino acid sequence: CNIPDGDIQYF.

This clone was seen only once. The rearrangement uses TRBV19 and TRBJ1-2; 7 positions agree with TRBD1. Looked up from germline, CDR1 is LNHDA and CDR2 is SQIVND (reference sequence). The CDR3 has 14 residues. The V and J ends lost 6 bases and 6 bases, in that order; junction bases with no gene match: 10. Here the CDR3 reads CASRPTGDYDGYTF. The CDR3 nucleotides read TGTGCCAGTAGGCCCACAGGGGATTACGATGGCTACACCTTC. The full variable domain, rest sourced from reference TRBV19 and TRBJ1-2, is DGGITQSPKYLFRKEGQNVTLSCEQNLNHDAMYWYRQDPGQGLRLIYYSQIVNDFQKGDIAEGYSVSREKKESFPLTVTSAQKNPTAFYLCASRPTGDYDGYTFGSGTRLTVV.

The chain couples TRBV5-4 to TRBJ2-7; D is uncertain. The germline gives CDR1 SGHNT, CDR2 YYREEE (reference sequence). Trimming took 2 bases from V and 0 from J, leaving 6 bases between them. This CDR3 comprises 13 residues. As DNA, the CDR3 is TGTGCCAGCAGCTTCGGAGTCTCCTACGAGCAGTACTTC. Protein product: CASSFGVSYEQYF. Variable domain in full (rest from reference TRBV5-4 and TRBJ2-7): ETGVTQSPTHLIKTRGQQVTLRCSSQSGHNTVSWYQQALGQGPQFIFQYYREEENGRGNFPPRFSGLQFPNYSSELNVNALELDDSALYLCASSFGVSYEQYFGPGTRLTVT.

V is TRBV28 and J is TRBJ1-4, with a possible D match to TRBD1 (6 bases). Germline V gene data show CDR1 as MDHEN and CDR2 as SYDVKM. The CDR3 contains 14 residues. V lost 2 bases, J lost 6 bases, and 10 bases lay in between. In DNA, the CDR3 is TGTGCCAGCAGTTTACAGGGGCTGGATGAAAAACTGTTTTTT. Its translation: CASSLQGLDEKLFF.

The genes are TRBV5-1 and TRBJ1-1; 11 nucleotides agree with TRBD1. V shed 2 bases and J 6 bases; nucleotides not matched to a gene: 9. Germline CDR1 reads SGHRS; CDR2 reads YFSETQ. The CDR3 runs to 16 residues. The CDR3 DNA reads TGCGCCAGCAGCTTAACTCCTCGGACAGGGGGCCCTGAAGCTTTCTTT. Its translation is CASSLTPRTGGPEAFF.

The chain joins TRBV19 to TRBJ1-1, with no clear D. CDR1 LNHDA and CDR2 SQIVND come from the germline V gene (reference sequence). Trimming pared 3 bases from V and 0 bases from J, leaving 14 bases between. The CDR3 is made up of 16 amino acids. CDR3 coding DNA: TGTGCCAGTAGTATCCAGGCGGGTAGCATGAACACTGAAGCTTTCTTT. Amino acids: CASSIQAGSMNTEAFF. Full variable domain (missing parts from reference TRBV19 and TRBJ1-1): DGGITQSPKYLFRKEGQNVTLSCEQNLNHDAMYWYRQDPGQGLRLIYYSQIVNDFQKGDIAEGYSVSREKKESFPLTVTSAQKNPTAFYLCASSIQAGSMNTEAFFGQGTRLTVV.

J is TRBJ1-5 and V is TRBV19; no definite D call. The CDR3 contains 15 residues. The germline V gene has CDR1 LNHDA and CDR2 SQIVND (reference sequence). Trimming pared 2 bases from V and 0 bases from J, leaving 8 bases between. The CDR3 region has the DNA TGTGCCAGTAGTATACCCGGGAATAGCAATCAGCCCCAGCATTTT. It encodes CASSIPGNSNQPQHF.

The chain links TRBV30 to TRBJ2-5; perhaps TRBD1 as D (5 bases). Germline V gives CDR1 GTSNPN, CDR2 SVGIG (reference sequence). CDR3 length: 13 residues. The ends were cut back, 5 bases at V and 5 bases at J, with 15 bases in the middle. CDR3 sequence (DNA): TGTGCCTGGGTGGCGGCAGGGCACGAGACCCAGTACTTC. Translation gives CAWVAAGHETQYF.

The chain combines TRBV28 with TRBJ2-1; 7 bases map to TRBD1. The length of the CDR3 is 14 residues. Germline-derived CDR1 and CDR2 are MDHEN and SYDVKM. Trimming at V came to 7 bases and at J to 0 bases, leaving 3 bases not matched to a gene. The CDR3: CASNQGDSYNEQFF. Written as DNA, the CDR3 is TGTGCCAGCAACCAGGGGGACTCCTACAATGAGCAGTTCTTC. Filled out from reference TRBV28 and TRBJ2-1, the complete variable domain reads DVKVTQSSRYLVKRTGEKVFLECVQDMDHENMFWYRQDPGLGLRLIYFSYDVKMKEKGDIPEGYSVSREKKERFSLILESASTNQTSMYLCASNQGDSYNEQFFGPGTRLTVL.

For the CDR3, the DNA is TGCGCCAGCAGCTTGGTGTCTAGCGGGTTGGATACGCAGTATTTT. Residues: CASSLVSSGLDTQYF. The V and J genes are TRBV5-1 and TRBJ2-3; 8 positions agree with TRBD2. Trimming took 0 bases from V and 6 from J; bases not matched to a gene: 6. This CDR3 region has 15 residues. The germline gives CDR1 SGHRS, CDR2 YFSETQ.

As for this clone: Other DNA sequences in this specimen translate into the identical CDR3. The chain couples TRBV7-3 to TRBJ2-7, with 8 bases fitting TRBD1. Germline trimming cut 0 bases from V and 4 bases from J; bases unmatched to any gene: 8. The CDR3 runs 16 residues. Per the germline V gene, CDR1 is SGHTA and CDR2 is FQGTGA. The CDR3 loop is CASSLTRRTGLYEQYF. Here the CDR3 DNA reads TGTGCCAGCAGCTTAACTCGTAGGACAGGGTTGTACGAGCAGTACTTC.

The CDR3 region has the DNA TGTGCCAGCAGGAACCTAACGGGTAACTATGGCTACACCTTC. It translates to CASRNLTGNYGYTF. The rearrangement joins TRBV27 to TRBJ1-2; no reliable D call. The CDR3 loop spans 14 amino acids. The V end lost 6 bases, the J end lost 1 base, and 12 bases lay between the germline ends. Per germline, CDR1 MNHEY and CDR2 SMNVEV (reference sequence).

With respect to this clone: This is likely a read error, given that the CDR3 carries no conserved phenylalanine or tryptophan at its end. The chain uses TRBV2 and TRBJ1-2; D uncertain. This CDR3 is 13 amino acids long. The V gene lost 2 bases and the J gene lost 3 bases, with 7 bases spanning the gap. Germline assignment: CDR1 SNHLY and CDR2 FYNNEI. For the CDR3, the DNA is TGTGCCAGCAGTGAAAGTCAGTACTATGGCTACACCCTC. This gives the protein CASSESQYYGYTL.

This chain joins TRBV25-1 and TRBJ1-1; no firm D call. V lost 3 bases to trimming and J lost 1 base, with 6 bases between them. This CDR3 region has 13 residues. CDR1 and CDR2 from the germline V gene are MGHDK and SYGVNS. CDR3 amino acids: CASSDFGNTEAFF. The CDR3 DNA is TGTGCCAGCAGTGATTTCGGGAACACTGAAGCTTTCTTT. Together with reference TRBV25-1 and TRBJ1-1, the CDR3 gives the full variable domain: EADIYQTPRYLVIGTGKKITLECSQTMGHDKMYWYQQDPGMELHLIHYSYGVNSTEKGDLSSESTVSRIRTEHFPLTLESARPSHTSQYLCASSDFGNTEAFFGQGTRLTVV.

V usage is TRBV6-1 and J usage is TRBJ2-7, with 9 bases that match TRBD1. This CDR3 spans 14 amino acids. V lost 6 bases to trimming and J lost 2 bases; unmatched junction nucleotides: 5. Germline CDR1 and CDR2: MNHNS and SASEGT. CDR3 DNA sequence: TGTGCCAGCAGCAAGGACAGGGGTGCCTACGAGCAGTACTTC. The encoded protein is CASSKDRGAYEQYF.

This chain uses TRBV28 with TRBJ2-7; D possibly corresponds to TRBD1 (7 bases). Germline loops: CDR1 MDHEN, CDR2 SYDVKM. The CDR3 runs 17 residues. Trimming took 2 bases from V and 5 from J, leaving 22 bases between them. This chain's CDR3 is CASSLPTDREVRDEQYF. CDR3 nucleotides: TGTGCCAGCAGTTTACCTACCGACAGGGAGGTTCGGGACGAGCAGTACTTC.

This chain joins TRBV4-2 and TRBJ2-7; D remains unclear. CDR1 and CDR2 from the germline V gene are LGHNA and YNFKEQ. The CDR3 spans 16 residues. Trimming pared 0 bases from V and 0 bases from J, leaving 12 bases between. As DNA, the CDR3 is TGTGCCAGCAGCCAAGATCTGGCGGATGTCTCCTACGAGCAGTACTTC. Translating it yields CASSQDLADVSYEQYF.

The chain couples TRBV7-9 to TRBJ1-2, with 9 nucleotides matching TRBD1. Germline lookup yields CDR1 SEHNR and CDR2 FQNEAQ (reference sequence). CDR3 length equals 13 residues. Trimming took 1 base from V and 7 from J; bases not matched to a gene: 1. The CDR3 loop is CASSLGQGGGYTF. The CDR3 coding sequence is TGTGCCAGCAGCTTAGGACAGGGGGGTGGCTACACCTTC.

The chain carries TRBV12-5 and TRBJ1-4; TRBD1 is a possible D gene (6 bases). Trimming shortened V by 9 bases and J by 8 bases, and 22 bases separated the two germline ends. CDR1 and CDR2 (germline): LGHNT, FRNRAP. This CDR3 comprises 15 residues. The CDR3 spells CAREGRGGRGEKLFF. The CDR3 coding sequence is TGTGCTAGGGAAGGGAGGGGGGGGCGAGGAGAAAAACTGTTTTTT.

V is TRBV7-2 and J is TRBJ2-5; TRBD2 agrees at 9 bases. Germline V gene data show CDR1 as SGHTA and CDR2 as FQGNSA. The trim removed 5 bases at V and 4 bases at J, leaving 8 bases unmatched. CDR3 length equals 15 residues. CDR3 in DNA: TGTGCCAGCAGCCCCTGGCGGGAGGGCCGAGAGACCCAGTACTTC. Protein: CASSPWREGRETQYF.

This clone was recorded only once. This rearrangement joins TRBV6-6 to TRBJ2-3; D uncertain. The V gene lost 4 bases and the J gene lost 0 bases, with 2 bases spanning the gap. The CDR3 length is 12 residues. Germline V lookup: CDR1 MNHNY, CDR2 SVGAGI (reference sequence). Written as DNA, the CDR3 is TGTGCCAGCAGTTCTAGCACAGATACGCAGTATTTT. Protein: CASSSSTDTQYF.

This chain uses TRBV7-6 with TRBJ1-1; D not resolved. Trimming removed 3 bases at V and 1 base at J, with 6 bases between. Germline loops: CDR1 SGHVS, CDR2 FNYEAQ. The CDR3 loop spans 13 amino acids. The CDR3 sequence: CASSLSRNTEAFF. DNA for the CDR3: TGTGCCAGCAGCTTGAGTCGGAACACTGAAGCTTTCTTT. The variable domain in full, completed from reference TRBV7-6 and TRBJ1-1, reads GAGVSQSPRYKVTKRGQDVALRCDPISGHVSLYWYRQALGQGPEFLTYFNYEAQQDKSGLPNDRFSAERPEGSISTLTIQRTEQRDSAMYRCASSLSRNTEAFFGQGTRLTVV.

This clone has only one observation. The chain has TRBV6-4 and TRBJ2-3; 10 bases agree with TRBD1. The CDR3 sequence is 14 residues long. Unmatched junction bases numbered 3, after V lost 6 bases and J lost 3 bases. Germline V gene data show CDR1 as MRHNA and CDR2 as SNTAGT. CDR3 nucleotides: TGTGCCAGCAGCGGACAGGGGGGAACAGATACGCAGTATTTT. Protein: CASSGQGGTDTQYF.

This clone came up a few times. J is TRBJ1-1 and V is TRBV5-1; tentative D call: TRBD1 (5 bases). The V gene lost 0 bases and the J gene lost 4 bases, with 13 bases spanning the gap. The CDR3 sequence is 15 residues long. Germline CDR1 is SGHRS and CDR2 is YFSETQ. The DNA of the CDR3 is TGCGCCAGCAGCTTGGCCGGGGGGAAGAGCACTGAAGCTTTCTTT. Its protein product is CASSLAGGKSTEAFF.